Below, 24 T cell receptor beta chains from the same sample are listed, as sequenced in a study of post-analysis software for immune sequencing data. The study's findings and limits: Patients carried a handful of TRBV segments more frequently than controls did, and TRBV5-6, TRBV5-1 and TRBV20-1 were among them.

cDNA libraries of TCR beta carried unique molecular identifiers. Via MiXCR, TCRdb re-called the PCR reads, giving one row per CDR3 protein. This table holds approximately 690,000 distinct CDR3 sequences, around 64% found once. The antigens these receptors bind are not known. Sequencing was done on a sample of blood. The receptors here all came from a girl aged 2 to 10 with multiple sclerosis.

On this clonotype: At one end the junction does not follow the germline gene, possibly because of a read error. The chain has TRBV20-1 and TRBJ2-1; tentatively, D is TRBD2 (5 bases). Germline values: CDR1 DFQATT, CDR2 SNEGSKA (reference sequence). The CDR3 consists of 12 residues. CDR3 residues: CSTRDGPGGQFF. DNA for the CDR3: TGCAGTACTAGAGATGGGCCAGGCGGGCAGTTCTTC.

V and J are TRBV7-2 and TRBJ2-7; 8 bases agree with TRBD1. This CDR3 region has 17 residues. Germline CDR1 reads SGHTA; CDR2 reads FQGNSA. V gave up 1 base and J gave up 1 base; unmatched junction bases: 9. CDR3 coding DNA: TGTGCCAGCAGCTTAGGCGGACAGGGAAGTGTGTCCTACGAGCAGTACTTC. It codes for CASSLGGQGSVSYEQYF.

This clonotype was seen only a few times. The chain couples TRBV10-2 to TRBJ1-5, with a possible D match to TRBD1 (5 bases). Germline V gene sequence: CDR1 WSHSY, CDR2 SAAADI. V was shortened by 8 bases and J by 6 bases, with 14 bases between the two germline ends. This CDR3 contains 13 residues. CDR3 DNA: TGCGCCAGCTCATCAGGGAGGGCTCAGCCCCAGCATTTT. Amino acid sequence: CASSSGRAQPQHF.

This clonotype was observed a few times. This chain joins TRBV29-1 and TRBJ2-3; 7 bases are shared with TRBD2. This CDR3 has 12 residues. Germline CDR1 reads SQVTM; CDR2 reads ANQGSEA. With V trimmed by 7 bases and J by 2 bases, 3 bases remained unmatched. DNA of the CDR3: TGCAGCGCTGCGGGAGCCACAGATACGCAGTATTTT. Translation: CSAAGATDTQYF.

This clonotype was picked up a small number of times. The rearrangement joins TRBV6-2 or TRBV6-3 to TRBJ2-1, with D hard to call. V was cut by 0 bases and J by 4 bases, with 16 bases left in between. Germline CDR1 reads MNHEY; CDR2 reads SVGEGT. CDR3 length: 17 residues. Here the CDR3 DNA reads TGTGCCAGCAGTTACTCATGGTCGGTGAGCGAATACAATGAGCAGTTCTTC. Translation gives CASSYSWSVSEYNEQFF.

This clonotype has a single count. The chain combines TRBV6-2 or TRBV6-3 with TRBJ2-7, with 9 bases aligning to TRBD2. J lost 1 base, V lost 0 bases, and 7 bases had no gene match. CDR3 length: 17 residues. CDR1 MNHEY and CDR2 SVGEGT come from the germline V gene. DNA of the CDR3: TGTGCCAGCAGTTACTCGGGCCGAGCGGGGGGATCCTACGAGCAGTACTTC. It specifies CASSYSGRAGGSYEQYF.

The chain has TRBV9 and TRBJ2-3; D call uncertain. Germline-derived CDR1 and CDR2 are SGDLS and YYNGEE. Deletions cut 5 bases from V and 6 bases from J, with 19 bases between. This CDR3 has 15 amino acids. The DNA for the CDR3 is TGTGCCAGCAGTCCGAGCGTCGTATTTACGGATACGCAGTATTTT. Its translation: CASSPSVVFTDTQYF.

With regard to this clonotype: No conserved phenylalanine or tryptophan ends this CDR3, so it is likely a read error. This chain connects TRBV7-2 to TRBJ2-5; D may match TRBD1 or TRBD2 (6 bases each). V lost 1 base and J lost 3, with 12 bases in between. The CDR3 consists of 15 residues. The germline CDR1 and CDR2 sequences are SGHTA and FQGNSA. Written as DNA, the CDR3 is TGTGCCAGCAGCTTAGACCGAGGGGGGAAAGAGACCCAGTACGTC. Protein product: CASSLDRGGKETQYV.

This clonotype was counted a single time. This chain uses TRBV19 with TRBJ1-5, with a weak D call TRBD1 (5 bases). The CDR3 is 15 residues long. Germline assignment: CDR1 LNHDA and CDR2 SQIVND (reference sequence). V shed 6 bases and J shed 9 bases, with 21 bases lying between them. The CDR3 DNA is TGTGCCAGTAGGACAAACGACGGCGGCCAGGGGCCCCAGCATTTT. Encoded protein: CASRTNDGGQGPQHF.

Concerning this clonotype: This may be a read error, as it is one base from a much larger clone. The J gene is TRBJ1-1, the V gene TRBV29-1; possible D gene TRBD1, 5 bases. The germline V gene has CDR1 SQVTM and CDR2 ANQGSEA. The CDR3 sequence is 11 residues long. V gave up 3 bases and J gave up 3 bases, with 5 bases separating them. The CDR3 sequence: CSVDRDTEAFF. The CDR3 bases are TGCAGCGTTGACAGGGACACTGAAGCTTTCTTT.

This clonotype was counted only a few times. V is TRBV7-2 and J is TRBJ2-5, with 11 positions matching TRBD2. The germline CDR1 and CDR2 sequences are SGHTA and FQGNSA. The ends lost 7 bases at V and 4 bases at J; junction bases unmatched: 8. This CDR3 has 15 amino acids. In DNA form, the CDR3 reads TGTGCCAGCACCCTCCAACTAGCGGGGGTAGAGACCCAGTACTTC. Protein: CASTLQLAGVETQYF.

The V gene is TRBV5-1, the J gene TRBJ2-1; D possibly corresponds to TRBD2 (5 bases). Germline-derived CDR1 and CDR2 are SGHRS and YFSETQ. The CDR3 consists of 11 residues. V was trimmed by 5 bases and J by 14 bases, leaving 14 bases between them. For the CDR3, the DNA is TGCGCCAGCAGTGTCGGCCTCGGGGAGTTCTTC. Amino acids: CASSVGLGEFF.

The rearrangement joins TRBV5-1 to TRBJ2-3, with D tentatively TRBD1 (7 bases). V was trimmed by 7 bases and J by 4 bases, leaving 16 bases between them. The V gene's germline CDR1 is SGHRS and CDR2 YFSETQ. The CDR3 has 14 amino acids. CDR3 residues: CASFRRGPPDTQYF. CDR3 coding DNA: TGCGCCAGCTTTCGGAGGGGGCCCCCAGATACGCAGTATTTT.

The sample holds many counts of this clonotype. The chain is built from TRBV11-2 and TRBJ1-2; no reliable D call. V was trimmed by 0 bases and J by 2 bases, leaving 1 base between them. Germline CDR1 SGHAT, CDR2 FQNNGV. The CDR3 is 12 residues long. CDR3: CASSLENYGYTF. CDR3 bases: TGTGCCAGCAGCTTAGAGAACTATGGCTACACCTTC.

The gene calls are TRBV6-2 or TRBV6-3 and TRBJ1-1, with TRBD1 matching over 12 bases. V gave up 2 bases and J gave up 5 bases; unmatched junction bases: 9. Germline V gene data show CDR1 as MNHEY and CDR2 as SVGEGT. The CDR3 covers 17 residues. The CDR3 sequence is CASSYIAGTGGRTEAFF. The CDR3 DNA reads as TGTGCCAGCAGTTACATCGCCGGGACAGGGGGCAGGACTGAAGCTTTCTTT.

There are a few counts of this clonotype. The CDR3: CASSYNGMVLDTQYF. The DNA of the CDR3 is TGTGCCAGCAGTTACAACGGGATGGTCTTAGATACGCAGTATTTT. The rearrangement links TRBV6-5 to TRBJ2-3; possibly TRBD2 for D (5 bases). V was pared by 2 bases and J by 5 bases, with 14 bases between. Germline CDR1 reads MNHEY; CDR2 reads SVGAGI. The CDR3 is made up of 15 amino acids.

The chain combines TRBV10-2 with TRBJ2-1, with 8 positions matching TRBD1. J lost 6 bases, V lost 7 bases, and 14 bases had no gene match. This CDR3 has 16 amino acids. Germline loops: CDR1 WSHSY, CDR2 SAAADI. This CDR3 reads CASTTLGQGFINEQFF. CDR3 nucleotide sequence: TGCGCCAGCACCACCTTAGGACAGGGTTTTATCAATGAGCAGTTCTTC.

The V call is TRBV29-1, the J call TRBJ2-3; D gene uncertain. The CDR3 loop spans 16 amino acids. V was shortened by 0 bases and J by 0 bases, with 13 bases between the two germline ends. CDR1 SQVTM and CDR2 ANQGSEA come from the germline V gene. The CDR3 DNA is TGCAGCGTTGAAGATTTCGGTCGACCGAGCACAGATACGCAGTATTTT. Protein: CSVEDFGRPSTDTQYF.

V usage is TRBV2 and J usage is TRBJ2-1; no reliable D call. Germline CDR1 is SNHLY and CDR2 is FYNNEI. V was shortened by 10 bases and J by 0 bases, with 16 bases between the two germline ends. The CDR3 contains 15 residues. This CDR3 is CAIGKGYSSYNEQFF. As DNA, the CDR3 is TGTGCCATTGGGAAGGGTTACAGCTCCTACAATGAGCAGTTCTTC.

The V gene is TRBV20-1, the J gene TRBJ2-3, with TRBD2 matching 8 bases. CDR1 and CDR2 (germline): DFQATT, SNEGSKA (reference sequence). There are 15 residues in the CDR3. The ends lost 8 bases at V and 1 base at J; junction bases unmatched: 11. CDR3 sequence reads: CSTSRREGGTDTQYF. The CDR3 DNA reads TGCAGTACTTCACGTCGGGAGGGGGGCACAGATACGCAGTATTTT.

The genes are TRBV5-1 and TRBJ1-2; D is possibly TRBD1 (6 bases). CDR1 SGHRS and CDR2 YFSETQ come from the germline V gene. V lost 3 bases and J 4 bases, leaving 16 bases between the germline ends. The CDR3 covers 15 residues. The chain's CDR3 is CASSSGQPAGYGYTF. The CDR3 coding sequence is TGCGCCAGCAGCTCAGGACAGCCCGCAGGCTATGGCTACACCTTC.

The J gene is TRBJ1-1, the V gene TRBV6-5; no clear D. Germline V lookup: CDR1 MNHEY, CDR2 SVGAGI. This CDR3 region has 15 residues. Trimming left V 7 bases short and J 0 bases short, with 15 bases between. The CDR3 sequence is CASTTLRGMNTEAFF. CDR3 coding DNA: TGTGCCAGCACTACGTTGCGCGGAATGAACACTGAAGCTTTCTTT.

The V and J genes are TRBV7-8 and TRBJ1-2, with TRBD1 identical over 7 bases. The ends lost 1 base at V and 8 bases at J; junction bases unmatched: 10. This CDR3 comprises 15 residues. CDR1 and CDR2 from the germline V gene are SGHVS and FQNEAQ. This CDR3 reads CASSLDVQGRGGYTF. CDR3 coding DNA: TGTGCCAGCAGCTTAGACGTCCAGGGCAGGGGGGGCTACACCTTC.

The chain couples TRBV20-1 to TRBJ2-1; 12 positions match TRBD2. V trimming: 2 bases; J trimming: 9 bases; junction bases outside the gene matches: 2. CDR3 length equals 13 residues. Germline lookup yields CDR1 DFQATT and CDR2 SNEGSKA (reference sequence). The CDR3 nucleotides read TGCAGTGCTAGACTAGCGGGAGGGCCTGAGCAGTTCTTC. Amino acid sequence: CSARLAGGPEQFF.